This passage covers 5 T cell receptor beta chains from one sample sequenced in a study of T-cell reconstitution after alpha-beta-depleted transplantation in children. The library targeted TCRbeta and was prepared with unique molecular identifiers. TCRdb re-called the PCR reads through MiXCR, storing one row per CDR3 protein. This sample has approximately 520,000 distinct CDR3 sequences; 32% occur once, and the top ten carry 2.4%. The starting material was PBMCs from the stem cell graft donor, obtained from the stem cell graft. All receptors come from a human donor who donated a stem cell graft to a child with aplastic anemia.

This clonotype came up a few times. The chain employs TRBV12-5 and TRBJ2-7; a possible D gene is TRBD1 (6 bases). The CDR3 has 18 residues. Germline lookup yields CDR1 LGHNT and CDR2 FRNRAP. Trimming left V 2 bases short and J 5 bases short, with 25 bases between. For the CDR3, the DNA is TGTGCTAGTGGTTTGCTAAAAACGGGACATGAGGTTCTCCACGAGCAGTACGTC. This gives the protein CASGLLKTGHEVLHEQYV.

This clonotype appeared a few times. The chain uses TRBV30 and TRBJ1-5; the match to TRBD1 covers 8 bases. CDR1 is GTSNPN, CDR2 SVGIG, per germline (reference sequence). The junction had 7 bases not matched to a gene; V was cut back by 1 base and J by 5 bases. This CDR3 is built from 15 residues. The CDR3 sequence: CAWSDGQGPDQPQHF. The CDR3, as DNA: TGTGCCTGGAGTGACGGACAGGGCCCCGATCAGCCCCAGCATTTT.

The chain's CDR3 is CASSQRRAGELFF. CDR3 nucleotide sequence: TGCGCCAGCAGCCAACGACGGGCCGGGGAGCTGTTTTTT. The rearrangement joins TRBV4-3 to TRBJ2-2; D not certain. The CDR3 is 13 residues long. Germline CDR1 reads LGHNA; CDR2 reads YSLEER. V was cut by 2 bases and J by 6 bases, with 7 bases left in between.

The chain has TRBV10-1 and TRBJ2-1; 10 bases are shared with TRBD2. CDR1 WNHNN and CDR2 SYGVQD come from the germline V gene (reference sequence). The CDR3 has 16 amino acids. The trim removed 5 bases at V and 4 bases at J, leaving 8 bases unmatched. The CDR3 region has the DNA TGCGCCAGCAGTAGCCGGACTAGCGGAGGGTACAATGAGCAGTTCTTC. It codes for CASSSRTSGGYNEQFF.

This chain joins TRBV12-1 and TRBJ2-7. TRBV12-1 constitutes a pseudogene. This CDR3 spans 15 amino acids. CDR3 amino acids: CASSFLCGRSYEQYV. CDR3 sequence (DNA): TGTGCCAGCAGCTTTCTCTGCGGGAGATCCTACGAGCAGTACGTC.